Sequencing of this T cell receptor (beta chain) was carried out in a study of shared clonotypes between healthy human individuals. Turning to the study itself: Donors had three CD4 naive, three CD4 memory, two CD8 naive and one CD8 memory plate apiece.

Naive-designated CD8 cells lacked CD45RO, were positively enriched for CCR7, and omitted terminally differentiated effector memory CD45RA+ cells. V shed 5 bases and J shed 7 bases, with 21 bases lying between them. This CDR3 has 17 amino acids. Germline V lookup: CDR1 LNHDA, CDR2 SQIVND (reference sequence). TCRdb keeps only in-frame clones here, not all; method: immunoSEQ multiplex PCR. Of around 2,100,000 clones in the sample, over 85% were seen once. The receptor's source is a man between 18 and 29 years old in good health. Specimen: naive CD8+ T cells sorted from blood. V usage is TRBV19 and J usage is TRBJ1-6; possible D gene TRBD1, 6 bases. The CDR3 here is CASSVDGLGGLNSPLHF. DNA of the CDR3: TGTGCCAGTAGTGTGGACGGACTAGGGGGGCTCAATTCACCCCTCCACTTT.